This record covers a single TCR beta chain. The source of the sample is a study of blood T cell repertoires in COVID-19. Original handling: Nucleated cell number was recorded as an estimate derived from reference gene primer amplification. Assay used: immunoSEQ multiplex PCR; TCRdb lists only in-frame clones, some missing. V and J calls and clone size follow that table, whereas D and trimming were derived from the DNA. This sample has more than 150,000 clones, with 70% to 80% found just once. The CDR3 covers 13 residues. Germline loops: CDR1 SGHVS, CDR2 FQNEAQ. Trimming took 5 bases from V and 5 from J, leaving 13 bases between them.

Sequencing was carried out using peripheral blood. The chain links TRBV7-8 to TRBJ2-7, with D tentatively TRBD2 (5 bases). This receptor was taken from a man aged 50 or older who had recovered from COVID-19. DNA for the CDR3: TGTGCCAGCAGCCTCACTAGGATCGACGAGCAGTACTTC. This encodes CASSLTRIDEQYF.